These T cell receptor beta chains were read from a single sample in a study of blood T cell repertoires in COVID-19. Libraries were prepared by immunoSEQ multiplex PCR; TCRdb keeps only in-frame clonotypes and omits some of them. The sample has about 270,000 clones, roughly nine tenths seen once. Input material: PBMCs or T cells enriched from blood (not recorded which). The origin of the receptors is a woman aged 45 to 65 who had recovered from COVID-19. Each CDR3 is given with its conserved first and last residue. Each record gives: CDR3 length, D gene, J gene, clone size, V gene, CDR3 DNA, CDR3 protein. D genes are given only for firm matches. Only some rows state a clone size, as once, few, many or a class for expanded clones.

14 | TRBD2 | TRBJ2-3 | few | TRBV29-1 | TGCAGCGTAGCGATAGCGGGAGGCACAGATACGCAGTATTTT | CSVAIAGGTDTQYF
17 | - | TRBJ1-6 | - | TRBV2 | TGTGCCAGCAGTGCAGGCAGGGCGAGCTCCTATAATTCACCCCTCCACTTT | CASSAGRASSYNSPLHF
18 | TRBD2 | TRBJ2-4 | - | TRBV7-2 | TGTGCCAGCGGATCAATAGCGGGAGGTGACCTAGCCAAAAACATTCAGTACTTC | CASGSIAGGDLAKNIQYF
16 | TRBD2 | TRBJ2-3 | - | TRBV5-4 | TGTGCCAGCAGCCTGCGACTAGCGGGGCCAACAGATACGCAGTATTTT | CASSLRLAGPTDTQYF
16 | TRBD1 | TRBJ2-3 | - | TRBV5-4 | TGTGCCAGCAGCTTGGCCGGCAGGGGGCTGAAAGATACGCAGTATTTT | CASSLAGRGLKDTQYF
11 | - | TRBJ2-5 | - | TRBV25-1 | TGTGCCAGCAGTGAATCAATCACCCAGTACTTC | CASSESITQYF
18 | TRBD1 | TRBJ1-2 | - | TRBV18 | TGTGCCAGCTCACCCATTGAGGGACAGGACATCGATCGATATGGCTACACCTTC | CASSPIEGQDIDRYGYTF
16 | TRBD1 | TRBJ1-2 | - | TRBV25-1 | TGTGCCAGCAGTGAATATCGACACCAGGGGGCCCATGGCTACACCTTC | CASSEYRHQGAHGYTF
15 | - | TRBJ1-1 | - | TRBV10-3 | TGTGCCATCAGTCAGTGGGGGGGGCATAACACTGAAGCTTTCTTT | CAISQWGGHNTEAFF
13 | TRBD1 | TRBJ1-5 | - | TRBV7-9 | TGTGCCAGCAGCTGGGACAGTTCGGGGCCCCAGCATTTT | CASSWDSSGPQHF
17 | TRBD1 | TRBJ1-2 | - | TRBV28 | TGTGCCAGCAGTACCATTATCTTACAGGGGGCGCACGATGGCTACACCTTC | CASSTIILQGAHDGYTF
13 | TRBD2 | TRBJ2-5 | - | TRBV30 | TGTGCCTGGAGTATTACTAGCGGAGAGACCCAGTACTTC | CAWSITSGETQYF
17 | TRBD1 | TRBJ2-5 | - | TRBV6-2/TRBV6-3 | TGTGCCAGCAGTTACTCGTCCGGGACAGGGAGTTTCGAGACCCAGTACTTC | CASSYSSGTGSFETQYF
15 | - | TRBJ1-3 | - | TRBV7-9 | TGTGCCAGCAGCCAGGGATCGAGCTCTGGAAACACCATATATTTT | CASSQGSSSGNTIYF
14 | - | TRBJ2-3 | - | TRBV25-1 | TGTGCCAGCAGTGACCCTACCCGGTTAGATACGCAGTATTTT | CASSDPTRLDTQYF
12 | - | TRBJ1-5 | - | TRBV29-1 | TGCAGCGTGAGCTCTGTGAATCAGCCCCAGCATTTT | CSVSSVNQPQHF
15 | - | TRBJ2-3 | - | TRBV10-3 | TGTGCCATCAGTGAGTCCTACTCCAGCACAGATACGCAGTATTTT | CAISESYSSTDTQYF
16 | TRBD1 | TRBJ1-5 | - | TRBV27 | TGTGCCAGCAGTAGGCTGACAGGGGTTCGCAATCAGCCCCAGCATTTT | CASSRLTGVRNQPQHF
15 | TRBD2 | TRBJ2-7 | - | TRBV5-6 | TGTGCCAGCAGCTTGTGGACTAGCGGACCTTACGAGCAGTACTTC | CASSLWTSGPYEQYF
17 | TRBD2 | TRBJ2-1 | - | TRBV9 | TGTGCCAGCAGCGTAGGCGGTAGCGGGGGCGCGAGGTTTGAGCAGTTCTTC | CASSVGGSGGARFEQFF
17 | TRBD1 | TRBJ2-7 | - | TRBV6-6 | TGTGCCAGCAGTCTCGACCCTTTGACAGGGAATACCTACGAGCAGTACTTC | CASSLDPLTGNTYEQYF
13 | - | TRBJ2-7 | - | TRBV12-3/TRBV12-4 | TGTGCCAGCAGGCCCGGGGTAGATAGCGAGCAGTACTTC | CASRPGVDSEQYF
15 | - | TRBJ2-7 | - | TRBV28 | TGTGCCAGCCGTCCCCCATGGAGAAGCTCCTACGAGCAGTACTTC | CASRPPWRSSYEQYF
13 | - | TRBJ1-2 | - | TRBV9 | TGTGCCAGCAGCGTCCGGGACAAGGGAGGCTACACCTTC | CASSVRDKGGYTF
15 | - | TRBJ1-3 | few | TRBV14 | TGTGCCAGCAGCCCCCAGGGGATCTCTGGAAACACCATATATTTT | CASSPQGISGNTIYF
15 | - | TRBJ1-1 | few | TRBV7-3 | TGTGCCAGCAGCCCCCGCGCGGGCATGAACACTGAAGCTTTCTTT | CASSPRAGMNTEAFF
14 | - | TRBJ1-5 | - | TRBV6-2/TRBV6-3 | TGTGCCAGCAGTGACCACAGTGAAGTTCAGCCCCAGCATTTT | CASSDHSEVQPQHF
15 | TRBD2 | TRBJ2-1 | - | TRBV5-5 | TGTGCCAGCAGCTTGGTTGCACTAGCGGGAGGGCCGATCTTCTTC | CASSLVALAGGPIFF
14 | TRBD1 | TRBJ1-6 | - | TRBV5-4 | TGTGCCAGCAGCTTTGACAGGGTTAATTCACCCCTCCACTTT | CASSFDRVNSPLHF
16 | - | TRBJ2-2 | - | TRBV4-3 | TGCGCCAGCAGCCACCAGGGCCAAACTAACACCGGGGAGCTGTTTTTT | CASSHQGQTNTGELFF
14 | - | TRBJ1-4 | - | TRBV2 | TGTGCCAGGAGAACAGGCCGTCGTAATGAAAAACTGTTTTTT | CARRTGRRNEKLFF
15 | TRBD1 | TRBJ1-5 | - | TRBV28 | TGTGCCAGCAGTCCGCGGGACAGGGGAGGCCAGCCCCAGCATTTT | CASSPRDRGGQPQHF
17 | TRBD2 | TRBJ2-7 | few | TRBV3-1/TRBV3-2 | TGTGCCAGCAGCCGCTCACCCAGCGGGACGTTCACCTACGAGCAGTACTTC | CASSRSPSGTFTYEQYF
15 | - | TRBJ2-2 | once | TRBV7-6 | TGTGCCAGCAGCTCGAGACAGGACAACACCGGGGAGCTGTTTTTT | CASSSRQDNTGELFF
15 | - | TRBJ1-1 | - | TRBV28 | TGTGCCAGCCCGGGGTGGGGGGACGAGGACACTGAAGCTTTCTTT | CASPGWGDEDTEAFF
12 | TRBD2 | TRBJ2-3 | - | TRBV30 | TGTGCCTGGGCGGGGGGCACAGATACGCAGTATTTT | CAWAGGTDTQYF
15 | TRBD1 | TRBJ2-4 | once | TRBV2 | TGTGCCAGCACTACACCACCGGGACAGGGAGACATTCAGTACTTC | CASTTPPGQGDIQYF
14 | - | TRBJ1-5 | - | TRBV19 | TGTGCCAGTAGTTGGCGGGAAAGCAATCAGCCCCAGCATTTT | CASSWRESNQPQHF
14 | TRBD1 | TRBJ2-1 | once | TRBV11-3 | TGTGCCAGCAGCTCCCGACAGGGGGTTGGTGAGCAGTTCTTC | CASSSRQGVGEQFF
15 | - | TRBJ1-5 | - | TRBV19 | TGTGCCAGTAGTATATTGACAGGTCAGGGGCAGCCCCAGCATTTT | CASSILTGQGQPQHF
15 | - | TRBJ2-2 | - | TRBV6-5 | TGTGCCAGCAGTTGGGGGAGGATTTACACCGGGGAGCTGTTTTTT | CASSWGRIYTGELFF
15 | TRBD2 | TRBJ2-1 | few | TRBV5-4 | TGTGCCAGCAGCTTGGTGGTAGCGGGAGTAAATGAGCAGTTCTTC | CASSLVVAGVNEQFF
16 | - | TRBJ2-6 | - | TRBV7-2 | TGTGCCAGCAGCTTAACTCGTACAGCCGGGGCCAACGTCCTGACTTTC | CASSLTRTAGANVLTF
19 | TRBD1 | TRBJ2-6 | - | TRBV27 | TGTGCCAGCAGTCGAGACAGGGGGGGCATTCTCTCTGGGGCCAACGTCCTGACTTTC | CASSRDRGGILSGANVLTF
17 | TRBD2 | TRBJ2-1 | once | TRBV30 | TGTGCCTGGAGTCCTCGAGCCGGGACTAGCGGGGACAATGAGCAGTTCTTC | CAWSPRAGTSGDNEQFF
11 | TRBD1 | TRBJ1-1 | - | TRBV20-1 | TGCAGTGTCCCGGGACAGGGTAAGGCTTTCTTT | CSVPGQGKAFF
17 | TRBD1 | TRBJ2-1 | few | TRBV12-5 | TGTGCTAGTGGTTTGACCTGGACAGGGGGCTCATACAATGAGCAGTTCTTC | CASGLTWTGGSYNEQFF
13 | - | TRBJ2-1 | - | TRBV7-3 | TGTGCCAGCAGCTGGGGGGGCCTCAATGAGCAGTTCTTC | CASSWGGLNEQFF
15 | TRBD2 | TRBJ2-7 | - | TRBV30 | TGTGCCTGGAGTGTACGGACTAGCGTACCCTACGAGCAGTACTTC | CAWSVRTSVPYEQYF
18 | - | TRBJ1-2 | - | TRBV28 | TGTGCCAGCAGTCCGGGTAGCGGACACCCACAAGCTAACTATGGCTACACCTTC | CASSPGSGHPQANYGYTF
13 | - | TRBJ2-4 | - | TRBV11-2 | TGTGCCAGCAGCTTAGAGCCTAGCAACATTCAGTACTTC | CASSLEPSNIQYF
12 | - | TRBJ2-3 | - | TRBV2 | TGTGCCAGCACCCTGAGCGCAAATACGCAGTATTTT | CASTLSANTQYF
13 | - | TRBJ1-4 | - | TRBV7-9 | TGTGCCAGCCTGGGAGGGGATAGGGAAAAACTGTTTTTT | CASLGGDREKLFF
13 | TRBD1 | TRBJ2-7 | - | TRBV12-3/TRBV12-4 | TGTGCCAGCAGACCGGGACAGGTCGGCGAGCAGTACTTC | CASRPGQVGEQYF